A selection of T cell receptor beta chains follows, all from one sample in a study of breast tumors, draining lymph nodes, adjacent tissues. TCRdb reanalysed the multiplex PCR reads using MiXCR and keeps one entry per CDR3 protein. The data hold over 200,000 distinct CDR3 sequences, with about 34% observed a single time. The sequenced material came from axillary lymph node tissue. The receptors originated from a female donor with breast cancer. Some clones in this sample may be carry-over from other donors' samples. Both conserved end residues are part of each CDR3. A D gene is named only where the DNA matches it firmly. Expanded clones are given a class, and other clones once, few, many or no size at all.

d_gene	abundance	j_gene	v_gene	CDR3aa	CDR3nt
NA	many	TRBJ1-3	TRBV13	CASRDTRSGNTIYF	TGTGCCAGTAGAGACACACGCTCTGGAAACACCATATATTTT
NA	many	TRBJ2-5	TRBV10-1	CASSARSQETQYF	TGCGCCAGCAGTGCGCGGAGCCAAGAGACCCAGTACTTC
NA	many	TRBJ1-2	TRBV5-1	CASSLASEGGNYGYTF	TGCGCCAGCAGCTTGGCCTCTGAAGGGGGGAACTATGGCTACACCTTC
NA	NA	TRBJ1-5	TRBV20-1	CSARDRRKPQHF	TGCAGTGCTAGAGATCGAAGAAAACCCCAGCATTTT
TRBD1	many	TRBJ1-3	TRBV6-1	CASRRQGDGNTIYF	TGTGCCAGCAGAAGACAGGGGGACGGAAACACCATATATTTT
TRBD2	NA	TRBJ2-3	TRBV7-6	CASSSQGGSTDTQYF	TGTGCCAGCAGCTCGCAGGGAGGGTCCACAGATACGCAGTATTTT
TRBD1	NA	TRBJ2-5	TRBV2	CATSDPYQGEETQYF	TGTGCCACCAGTGATCCGTATCAGGGGGAGGAGACCCAGTACTTC
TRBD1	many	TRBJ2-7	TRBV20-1	CSARQDRVTYEQYF	TGCAGTGCCAGGCAGGACAGGGTTACCTACGAGCAGTACTTC
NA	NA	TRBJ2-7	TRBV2	CASSLTGRNEQYF	TGTGCCAGCTCCTTGACAGGGAGGAACGAGCAGTACTTC
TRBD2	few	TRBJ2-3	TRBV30	CACYGLAGGSDTQYF	TGTGCCTGTTACGGACTAGCGGGAGGATCGGATACGCAGTATTTT
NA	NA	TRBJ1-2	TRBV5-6	CASSLASPSIGYTF	TGTGCCAGCAGCTTGGCCTCCCCATCAATCGGCTACACCTTC
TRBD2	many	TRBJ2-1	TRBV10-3	CAINPTSGTYNEQFF	TGTGCCATCAACCCGACTAGCGGAACCTACAATGAGCAGTTCTTC
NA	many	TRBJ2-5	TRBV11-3	CATSRPEETQYF	TGTGCCACCTCGCGACCAGAAGAGACCCAGTACTTC
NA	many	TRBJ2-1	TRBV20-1	CSAPGTPSSYNEQFF	TGCAGTGCCCCGGGAACCCCGAGCTCCTACAATGAGCAGTTCTTC
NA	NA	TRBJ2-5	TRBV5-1	CASSETGRGDTQYF	TGCGCCAGCAGCGAAACAGGGAGGGGAGACACCCAGTACTTC
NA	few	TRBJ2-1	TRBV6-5	CASSYSWDSQLGEQFF	TGTGCCAGCAGTTACTCTTGGGACTCCCAACTCGGTGAGCAGTTCTTC
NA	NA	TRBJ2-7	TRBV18	CASSPRAFSYEQYF	TGTGCCAGCTCACCACGTGCTTTTTCCTACGAGCAGTACTTC
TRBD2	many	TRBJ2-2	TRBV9	CASSVSGGTSSTGELFF	TGTGCCAGCAGCGTGAGCGGGGGGACCTCGAGCACCGGGGAGCTGTTTTTT
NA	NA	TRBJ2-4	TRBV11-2	CASSLSGGPAIQYF	TGTGCCAGCAGCTTATCAGGCGGGCCAGCGATACAGTACTTC
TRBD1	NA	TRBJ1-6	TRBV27	CASSLTGTGHSPLHF	TGTGCCAGCAGTTTAACCGGGACAGGGCACTCACCCCTCCACTTT
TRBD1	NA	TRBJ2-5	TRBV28	CASSSQGDSQETQYF	TGTGCCAGCAGTTCCCAGGGGGACAGCCAAGAGACCCAGTACTTC
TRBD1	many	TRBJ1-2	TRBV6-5	CASSGRTGNYGYTF	TGTGCCAGCAGTGGGAGGACAGGGAACTATGGCTACACCTTC
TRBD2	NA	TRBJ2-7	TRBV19	CASSIGSGGGANYEQYF	TGTGCCAGTAGTATAGGGTCTGGCGGGGGGGCAAACTACGAGCAGTACTTC
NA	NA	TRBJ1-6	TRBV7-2	CASSFGVSNSPLRF	TGTGCCAGCAGCTTCGGGGTCTCTAATTCGCCCCTCCGCTTT
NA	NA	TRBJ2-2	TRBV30	CAWSVEGSGELFF	TGTGCCTGGAGTGTAGAGGGCTCCGGGGAGCTGTTTTTT
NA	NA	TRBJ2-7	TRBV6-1	CASSSRFTSYEQYF	TGTGCCAGCAGTTCACGGTTTACCTCCTACGAGCAGTACTTC
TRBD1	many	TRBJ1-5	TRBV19	CASSISKSDRGLSQPQHF	TGTGCCAGTAGTATCTCGAAAAGTGACAGGGGGCTAAGTCAGCCCCAGCATTTT
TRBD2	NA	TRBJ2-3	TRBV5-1	CASKGLAGVPTDTQYF	TGCGCCAGCAAGGGACTAGCGGGAGTCCCCACAGATACGCAGTATTTT
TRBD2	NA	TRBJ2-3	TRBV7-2	CASSLGGGPTDTQYF	TGTGCCAGCAGCTTAGGGGGGGGACCCACAGATACGCAGTATTTT
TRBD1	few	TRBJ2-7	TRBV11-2	CASSRETGGLEQYF	TGTGCCAGCAGCCGGGAGACAGGGGGCCTCGAGCAGTACTTC
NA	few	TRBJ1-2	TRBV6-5	CASSHSRTSSYGYTF	TGTGCCAGCAGTCACTCTCGGACATCCTCCTATGGCTACACCTTC
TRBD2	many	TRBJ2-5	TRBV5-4	CASSPETSGRQTQYF	TGTGCCAGCAGCCCCGAGACTAGCGGGAGACAGACCCAGTACTTC
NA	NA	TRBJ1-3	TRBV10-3	CAISTGTNDYTIYF	TGTGCCATCAGTACCGGGACTAATGACTACACCATATATTTT
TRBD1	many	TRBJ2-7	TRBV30	CAWSGTGGYEQYF	TGTGCCTGGAGTGGCACAGGGGGCTACGAGCAGTACTTC
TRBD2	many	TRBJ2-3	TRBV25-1	CASSERGGQDTQYF	TGTGCCAGCAGTGAGCGGGGGGGCCAGGATACGCAGTATTTT
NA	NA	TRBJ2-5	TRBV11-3	CASSSPGPAGETQYF	TGTGCCAGCAGCTCGCCAGGGCCAGCGGGAGAGACCCAGTACTTC
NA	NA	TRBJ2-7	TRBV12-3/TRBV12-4	CASSLSSGPASSYEQYF	TGTGCCAGCAGTTTATCGTCCGGGCCAGCGAGCTCCTACGAGCAGTACTTC
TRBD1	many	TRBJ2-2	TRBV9	CASSVEQGAGELFF	TGTGCCAGCAGCGTAGAACAGGGGGCCGGGGAGCTGTTTTTT
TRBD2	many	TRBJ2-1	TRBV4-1	CASSQDRTSGRHEQFF	TGCGCCAGCAGCCAAGATCGGACTAGCGGGAGACATGAGCAGTTCTTC
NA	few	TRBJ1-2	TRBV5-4	CASSRTGRELQGYTF	TGTGCCAGCAGCCGAACCGGAAGGGAACTACAGGGCTACACCTTC
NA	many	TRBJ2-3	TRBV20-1	CSARAYWGKTPSTDTQYF	TGCAGTGCTAGGGCCTACTGGGGTAAGACCCCTAGCACAGATACGCAGTATTTT
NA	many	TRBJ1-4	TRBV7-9	CASSYPTAYNEKLFF	TGTGCCAGCAGCTACCCGACGGCCTATAATGAAAAACTGTTTTTT
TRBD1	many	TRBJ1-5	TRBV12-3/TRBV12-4	CASSGQGRNQPQHF	TGTGCCAGCAGTGGACAGGGTCGAAATCAGCCCCAGCATTTT
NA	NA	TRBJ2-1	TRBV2	CASSEYGQYYNEQFF	TGTGCCAGCAGTGAATACGGACAGTATTACAATGAGCAGTTCTTC
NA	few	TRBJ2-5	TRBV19	CASSSRSLGETQYF	TGTGCCAGTAGTAGTCGCAGTCTGGGAGAGACCCAGTACTTC
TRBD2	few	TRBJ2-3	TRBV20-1	CSARDPQREGDTQYF	TGCAGTGCTAGAGATCCCCAGCGGGAGGGAGATACGCAGTATTTT
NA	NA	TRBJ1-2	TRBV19	CASSPGGVPKGTPF	TGTGCCAGTAGCCCGGGGGGGGTACCCAAGGGTACACCCTTC
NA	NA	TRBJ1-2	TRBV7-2	CASSSTGFSGNTF	TGTGCCAGCAGCTCCACGGGGTTCTCTGGAAACACCTTC
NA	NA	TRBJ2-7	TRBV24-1	CATSGGSPHEQYF	TGTGCCACCAGTGGAGGGAGCCCCCACGAGCAGTACTTC
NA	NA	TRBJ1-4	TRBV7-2	CASSLGDAGKLFF	TGTGCCAGCAGCTTAGGGGATGCTGGAAAACTGTTTTTT
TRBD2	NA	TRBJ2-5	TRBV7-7	CARESSGRIQETQYF	TGTGCTAGAGAATCGAGCGGGAGGATCCAAGAGACCCAGTACTTC
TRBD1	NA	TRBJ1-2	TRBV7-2	CASSLEEGAGGGYTF	TGTGCCAGCAGCTTAGAGGAGGGGGCTGGCGGTGGCTACACCTTC
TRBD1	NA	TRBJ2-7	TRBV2	CASSFRDRGIYEQYF	TGTGCCAGCAGTTTCCGGGACAGGGGGATTTACGAGCAGTACTTC
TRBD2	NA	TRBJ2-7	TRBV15	CATSTLPLAGGQSEQYF	TGTGCCACCAGCACCCTTCCGCTAGCGGGAGGGCAGAGCGAGCAGTACTTC
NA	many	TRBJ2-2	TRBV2	CASSGLLWRDTGELFF	TGTGCCAGCAGTGGTCTTCTATGGCGGGACACCGGGGAGCTGTTTTTT
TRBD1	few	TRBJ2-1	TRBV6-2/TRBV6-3	CASSYGAGGVEQFF	TGTGCCAGCAGTTACGGGGCAGGGGGCGTTGAGCAGTTCTTC
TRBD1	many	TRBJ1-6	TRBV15	CATALRDRNSPLHF	TGTGCCACAGCCCTCCGGGACAGGAATTCACCCCTCCACTTT
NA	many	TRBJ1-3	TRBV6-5	CASTPDILSGNTIYF	TGTGCCAGCACCCCGGACATCCTCTCTGGAAACACCATATATTTT
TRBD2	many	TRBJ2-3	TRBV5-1	CASSSGLAAPDTQYF	TGCGCCAGCAGCTCGGGACTAGCGGCACCAGATACGCAGTATTTT
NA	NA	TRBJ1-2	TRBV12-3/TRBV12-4	CARMGLAGSYGYTF	TGTGCCAGGATGGGACTAGCGGGTTCTTATGGCTACACCTTC